This is a list of T cell receptor beta chains from one sample in a study of T cell repertoires in cytomegalovirus infection. TCRdb independently ran MiXCR on the reads; one entry per CDR3 protein. The sample has around 290,000 distinct CDR3 sequences; roughly 25% are singletons. Sample: PBMCs. These receptors were taken from a human donor in good health (CMV status not recorded). Some clones in this sample may be carry-over from other donors' samples. The CDR3 runs from the conserved cysteine through the conserved F or W. A D gene is named only where the DNA matches it firmly. The listing skips clone size in some rows; elsewhere it reads once, few, many or a size class.

d_gene	v_gene	j_gene	abundance	CDR3nt	CDR3aa
-	TRBV6-2/TRBV6-3	TRBJ2-7	many	TGTGCCAGCAGTTACTCGGCGGGTTACGAGCAGTACTTC	CASSYSAGYEQYF
TRBD1	TRBV28	TRBJ2-3	few	TGTGCCAGCAGTTCGCCCCCGGGACAGGGGGGGACAGATACGCAGTATTTT	CASSSPPGQGGTDTQYF
-	TRBV7-2	TRBJ1-1	many	TGTGCCAGCAGCCGGACCTCGAGAAACACTGAAGCTTTCTTT	CASSRTSRNTEAFF
TRBD2	TRBV6-5	TRBJ2-7	many	TGTGCCGCGGCGCGGGGGGCGATGTACGAGCAGTACTTC	CAAARGAMYEQYF
-	TRBV7-9	TRBJ2-5	many	TGTGCCAGCAGCTTAGGACCGACAGTGGAAGAGACCCAGTACTTC	CASSLGPTVEETQYF
TRBD2	TRBV11-2	TRBJ2-5	few	TGTGCCAATTCTGTTTGGGGGGGGGAGACCCAGTACTTC	CANSVWGGETQYF
TRBD1	TRBV6-1	TRBJ1-5	few	TGTGCCAGCAGGATCAGGGGGACACCGAATCAGCCCCAGCATTTT	CASRIRGTPNQPQHF
-	TRBV12-3/TRBV12-4	TRBJ2-2	-	TGTGCCAGCAGTTTATACGCCGGGGAGCTGTTTTTT	CASSLYAGELFF
-	TRBV20-1	TRBJ1-5	-	TGCAGTGCTAGAGATAGGGAGGGAGTGAGGCGCAATCAGCCCCAGCATTTT	CSARDREGVRRNQPQHF
TRBD2	TRBV20-1	TRBJ2-3	few	TGCAGTGCCCACGGGACTAGCGGCCTTAGCACAGATACGCAGTATTTT	CSAHGTSGLSTDTQYF
-	TRBV10-3	TRBJ2-7	-	TGTGCCATCAGTATGCCAGCGGGTCAGAGCTCCTACGAGCAGTACTTC	CAISMPAGQSSYEQYF